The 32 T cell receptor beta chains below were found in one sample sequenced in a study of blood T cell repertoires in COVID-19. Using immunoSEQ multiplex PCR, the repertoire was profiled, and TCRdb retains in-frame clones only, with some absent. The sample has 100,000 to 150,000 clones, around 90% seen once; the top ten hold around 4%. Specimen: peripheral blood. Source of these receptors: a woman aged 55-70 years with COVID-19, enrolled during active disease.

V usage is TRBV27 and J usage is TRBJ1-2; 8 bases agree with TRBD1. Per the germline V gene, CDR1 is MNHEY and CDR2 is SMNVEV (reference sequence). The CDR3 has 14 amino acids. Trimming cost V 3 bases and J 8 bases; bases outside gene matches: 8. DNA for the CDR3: TGTGCCAGCAGTTTGAGTCAGGGGGCGGGCGGCTACACCTTC. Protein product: CASSLSQGAGGYTF.

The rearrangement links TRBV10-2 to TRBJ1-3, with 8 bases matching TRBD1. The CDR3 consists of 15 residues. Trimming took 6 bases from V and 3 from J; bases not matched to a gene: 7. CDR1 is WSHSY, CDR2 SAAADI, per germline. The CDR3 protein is CASRSDRGDGNTIYF. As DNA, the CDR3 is TGCGCCAGCAGATCCGACAGGGGAGATGGAAACACCATATATTTT.

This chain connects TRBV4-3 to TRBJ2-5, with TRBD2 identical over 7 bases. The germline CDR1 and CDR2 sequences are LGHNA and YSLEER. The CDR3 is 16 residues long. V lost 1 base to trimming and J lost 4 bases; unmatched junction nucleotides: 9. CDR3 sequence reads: CASSQAGGAMGETQYF. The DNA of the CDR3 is TGCGCCAGCAGCCAAGCGGGAGGCGCTATGGGAGAGACCCAGTACTTC.

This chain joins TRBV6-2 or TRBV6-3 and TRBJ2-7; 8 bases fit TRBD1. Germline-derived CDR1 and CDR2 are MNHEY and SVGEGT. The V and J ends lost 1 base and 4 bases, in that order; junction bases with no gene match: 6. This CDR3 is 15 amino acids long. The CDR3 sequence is CASSYYRGIVYEQYF. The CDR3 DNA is TGTGCCAGCAGTTACTACAGGGGGATTGTTTACGAGCAGTACTTC.

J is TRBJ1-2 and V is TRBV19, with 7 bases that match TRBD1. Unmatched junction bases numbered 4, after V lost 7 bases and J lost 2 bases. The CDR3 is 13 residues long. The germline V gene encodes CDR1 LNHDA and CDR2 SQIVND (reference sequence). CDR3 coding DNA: TGTGCCAGTACGGGACAGCGGAACTATGGCTACACCTTC. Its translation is CASTGQRNYGYTF.

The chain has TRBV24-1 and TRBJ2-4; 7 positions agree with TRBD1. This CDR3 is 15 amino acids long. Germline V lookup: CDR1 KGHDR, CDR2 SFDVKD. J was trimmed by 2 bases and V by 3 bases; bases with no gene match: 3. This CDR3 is CATSDPTGTKNIQYF. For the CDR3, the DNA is TGTGCCACCAGTGATCCGACAGGGACCAAAAACATTCAGTACTTC.

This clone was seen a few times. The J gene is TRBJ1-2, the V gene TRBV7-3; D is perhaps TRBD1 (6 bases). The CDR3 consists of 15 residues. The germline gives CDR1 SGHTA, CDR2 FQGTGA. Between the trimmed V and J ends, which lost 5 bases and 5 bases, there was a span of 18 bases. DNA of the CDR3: TGTGCCAGCAGCCCTGACGGGGGGGCTGGGTATGGCTACACCTTC. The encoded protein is CASSPDGGAGYGYTF.

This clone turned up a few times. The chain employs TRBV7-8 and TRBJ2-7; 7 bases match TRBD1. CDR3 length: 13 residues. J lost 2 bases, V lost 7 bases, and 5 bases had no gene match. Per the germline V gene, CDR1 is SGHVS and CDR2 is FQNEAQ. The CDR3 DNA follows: TGTGCCAGCATCAGGACAGGTCCCTACGAGCAGTACTTC. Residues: CASIRTGPYEQYF.

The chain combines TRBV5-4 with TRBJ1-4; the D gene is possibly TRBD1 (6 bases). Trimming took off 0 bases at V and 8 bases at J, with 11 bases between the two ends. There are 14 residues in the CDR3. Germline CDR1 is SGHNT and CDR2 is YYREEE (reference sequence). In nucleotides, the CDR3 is TGTGCCAGCAGCTTGGCAGGGGTCGACGAAAAACTGTTTTTT. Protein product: CASSLAGVDEKLFF. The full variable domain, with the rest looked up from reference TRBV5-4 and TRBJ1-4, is ETGVTQSPTHLIKTRGQQVTLRCSSQSGHNTVSWYQQALGQGPQFIFQYYREEENGRGNFPPRFSGLQFPNYSSELNVNALELDDSALYLCASSLAGVDEKLFFGSGTQLSVL.

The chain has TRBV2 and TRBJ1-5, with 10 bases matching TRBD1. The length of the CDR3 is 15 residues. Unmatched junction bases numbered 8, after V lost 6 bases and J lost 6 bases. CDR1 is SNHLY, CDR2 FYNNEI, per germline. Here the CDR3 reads CASRAGTGAPQPQHF. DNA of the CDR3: TGTGCCAGCAGGGCCGGGACAGGGGCTCCTCAGCCCCAGCATTTT.

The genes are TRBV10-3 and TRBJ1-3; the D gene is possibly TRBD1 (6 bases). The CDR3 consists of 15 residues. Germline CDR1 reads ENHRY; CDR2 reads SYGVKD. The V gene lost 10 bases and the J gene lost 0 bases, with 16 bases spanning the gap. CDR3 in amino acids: CATGGQMSSGNTIYF. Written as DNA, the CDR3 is TGTGCCACGGGGGGACAAATGAGCTCTGGAAACACCATATATTTT.

CDR3 coding DNA: TGCGCCAGCAGCCACGGACAGGGGACTATCGGCGAGCAGTACTTC. Its protein is CASSHGQGTIGEQYF. This chain joins TRBV4-3 and TRBJ2-7; 9 nucleotides align to TRBD1. The germline CDR1 and CDR2 sequences are LGHNA and YSLEER. Trimming at V came to 3 bases and at J to 6 bases, leaving 9 bases not matched to a gene. This CDR3 region has 15 residues.

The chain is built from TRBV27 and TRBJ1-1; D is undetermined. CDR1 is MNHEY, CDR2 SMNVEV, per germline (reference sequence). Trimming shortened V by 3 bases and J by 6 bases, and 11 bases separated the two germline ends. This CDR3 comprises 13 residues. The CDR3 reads CASSFVGGAEAFF. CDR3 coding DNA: TGTGCCAGCAGTTTTGTGGGCGGGGCTGAAGCTTTCTTT.

The CDR3 sequence is CASSGGAIDEQFF. The CDR3 coding sequence is TGTGCCAGCAGTGGGGGGGCGATCGATGAGCAGTTCTTC. The chain joins TRBV6-2 or TRBV6-3 to TRBJ2-1; a possible D gene is TRBD2 (7 bases). This CDR3 comprises 13 residues. Germline CDR1 is MNHEY and CDR2 is SVGEGT. V was clipped by 5 bases and J by 8 bases, with 13 bases between them.

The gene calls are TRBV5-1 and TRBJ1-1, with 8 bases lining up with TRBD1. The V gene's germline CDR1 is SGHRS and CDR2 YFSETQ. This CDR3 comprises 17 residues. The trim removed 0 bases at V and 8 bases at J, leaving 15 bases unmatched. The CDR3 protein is CASSLEGRGRGQEEAFF. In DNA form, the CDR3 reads TGCGCCAGCAGCTTGGAAGGTAGGGGCAGGGGGCAGGAGGAAGCTTTCTTT.

In DNA, the CDR3 is TGCGCCAGCAGCCTTCAGACAGGGGGCATCACCGGGGAGCTGTTTTTT. It encodes CASSLQTGGITGELFF. The chain employs TRBV4-1 and TRBJ2-2; 10 bases agree with TRBD1. Germline V gives CDR1 MGHRA, CDR2 YSYEKL. Trimming cost V 4 bases and J 4 bases; bases outside gene matches: 6. The CDR3 is 16 amino acids.

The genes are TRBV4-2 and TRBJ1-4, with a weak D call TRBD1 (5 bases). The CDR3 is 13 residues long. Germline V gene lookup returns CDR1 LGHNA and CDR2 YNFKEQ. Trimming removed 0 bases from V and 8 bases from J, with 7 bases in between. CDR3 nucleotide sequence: TGTGCCAGCAGCCAAGATCGGGGGGAAAAACTGTTTTTT. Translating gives CASSQDRGEKLFF.

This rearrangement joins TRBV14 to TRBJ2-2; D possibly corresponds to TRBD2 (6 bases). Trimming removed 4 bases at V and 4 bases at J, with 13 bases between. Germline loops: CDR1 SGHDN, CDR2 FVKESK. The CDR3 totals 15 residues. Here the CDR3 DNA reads TGTGCCAGCAGCCTTACGGGACTGTCCACCGGGGAGCTGTTTTTT. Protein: CASSLTGLSTGELFF.

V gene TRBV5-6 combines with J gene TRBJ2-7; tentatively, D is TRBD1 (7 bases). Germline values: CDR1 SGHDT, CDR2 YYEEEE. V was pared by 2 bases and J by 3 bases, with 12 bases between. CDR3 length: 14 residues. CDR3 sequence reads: CASSLGGGSYEQYF. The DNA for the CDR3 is TGTGCCAGCAGCTTAGGAGGGGGCAGCTACGAGCAGTACTTC. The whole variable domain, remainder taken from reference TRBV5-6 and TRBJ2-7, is DAGVTQSPTHLIKTRGQQVTLRCSPKSGHDTVSWYQQALGQGPQFIFQYYEEEERQRGNFPDRFSGHQFPNYSSELNVNALLLGDSALYLCASSLGGGSYEQYFGPGTRLTVT.

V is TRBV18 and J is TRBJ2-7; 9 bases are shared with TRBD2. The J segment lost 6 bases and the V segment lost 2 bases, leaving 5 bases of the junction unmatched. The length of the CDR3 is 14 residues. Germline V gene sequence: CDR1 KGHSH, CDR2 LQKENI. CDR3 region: CASSPGRGGFEQYF. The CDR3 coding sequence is TGTGCCAGCTCACCAGGGCGGGGGGGCTTCGAGCAGTACTTC.

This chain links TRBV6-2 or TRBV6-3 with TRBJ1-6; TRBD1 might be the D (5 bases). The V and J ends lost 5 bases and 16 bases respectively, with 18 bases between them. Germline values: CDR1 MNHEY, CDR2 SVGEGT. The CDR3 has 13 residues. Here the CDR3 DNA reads TGTGCCAGCAGTGACAACGGGGGGGGAATGCTCCACTTT. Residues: CASSDNGGGMLHF.

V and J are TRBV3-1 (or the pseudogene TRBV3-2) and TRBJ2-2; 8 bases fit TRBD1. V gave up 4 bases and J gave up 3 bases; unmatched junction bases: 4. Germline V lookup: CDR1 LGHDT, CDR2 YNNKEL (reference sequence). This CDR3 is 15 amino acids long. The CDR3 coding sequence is TGTGCCAGCAGCCCCCGGACAGGGTACACCGGGGAGCTGTTTTTT. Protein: CASSPRTGYTGELFF.

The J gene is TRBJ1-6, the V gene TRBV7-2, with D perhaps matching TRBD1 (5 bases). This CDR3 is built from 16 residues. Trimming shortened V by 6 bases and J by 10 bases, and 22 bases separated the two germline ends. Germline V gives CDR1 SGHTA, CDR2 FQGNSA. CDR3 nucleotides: TGTGCCAGCAGTCAGCGGGTCCGACTCGAGGGGTCACCCCTCCACTTT. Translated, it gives CASSQRVRLEGSPLHF.

The CDR3 loop reads CASGTEGEKLFF. The CDR3 DNA reads TGTGCCAGCGGGACAGAGGGCGAAAAACTGTTTTTT. This chain uses TRBV7-9 with TRBJ1-4; TRBD1 aligns across 7 bases. This CDR3 is built from 12 residues. V lost 8 bases and J lost 8; bases outside the gene matches: 5. Germline V lookup: CDR1 SEHNR, CDR2 FQNEAQ (reference sequence).

The CDR3, as DNA: TGTGCCAGCAGTTTAGAGGCGATAGAGACCCAGTACTTC. This gives the protein CASSLEAIETQYF. The chain joins TRBV28 to TRBJ2-5; no definite D call. This CDR3 comprises 13 residues. Between the trimmed V and J ends, which lost 2 bases and 4 bases, there was a span of 8 bases. Germline-derived CDR1 and CDR2 are MDHEN and SYDVKM.

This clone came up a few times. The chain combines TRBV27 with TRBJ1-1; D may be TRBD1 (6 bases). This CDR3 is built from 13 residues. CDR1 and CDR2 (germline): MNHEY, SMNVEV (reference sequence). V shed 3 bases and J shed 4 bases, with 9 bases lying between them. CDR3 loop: CASSFRQATEAFF. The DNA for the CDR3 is TGTGCCAGCAGTTTTCGACAGGCCACTGAAGCTTTCTTT.

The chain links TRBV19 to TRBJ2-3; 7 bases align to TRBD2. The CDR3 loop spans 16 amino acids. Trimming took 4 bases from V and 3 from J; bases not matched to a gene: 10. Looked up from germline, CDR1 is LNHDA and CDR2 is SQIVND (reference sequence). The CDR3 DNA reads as TGTGCCAGTAGTACCAGCAGGAGGGGAGGGACAGATACGCAGTATTTT. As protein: CASSTSRRGGTDTQYF.

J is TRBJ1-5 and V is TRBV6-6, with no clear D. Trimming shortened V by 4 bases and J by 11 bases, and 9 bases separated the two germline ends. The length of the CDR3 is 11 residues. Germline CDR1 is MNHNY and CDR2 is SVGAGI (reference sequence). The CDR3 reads CASSSGAAQHF. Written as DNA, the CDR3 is TGTGCCAGCAGTTCAGGCGCAGCCCAGCATTTT.

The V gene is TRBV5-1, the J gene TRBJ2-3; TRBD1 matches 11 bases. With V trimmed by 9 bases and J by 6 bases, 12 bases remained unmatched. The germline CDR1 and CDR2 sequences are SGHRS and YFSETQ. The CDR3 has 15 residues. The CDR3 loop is CATQLDRGLLDTQYF. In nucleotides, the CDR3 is TGCGCCACCCAGCTGGACAGGGGGCTTCTTGATACGCAGTATTTT. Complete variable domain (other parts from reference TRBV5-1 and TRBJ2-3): KAGVTQTPRYLIKTRGQQVTLSCSPISGHRSVSWYQQTPGQGLQFLFEYFSETQRNKGNFPGRFSGRQFSNSRSEMNVSTLELGDSALYLCATQLDRGLLDTQYFGPGTRLTVL.

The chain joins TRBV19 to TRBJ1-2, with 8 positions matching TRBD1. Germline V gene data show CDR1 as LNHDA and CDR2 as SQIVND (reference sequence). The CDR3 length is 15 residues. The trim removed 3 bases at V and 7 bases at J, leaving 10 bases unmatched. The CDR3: CASSMGQVEIAGYTF. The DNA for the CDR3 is TGTGCCAGTAGTATGGGACAGGTCGAGATAGCTGGCTACACCTTC.

The chain's CDR3 is CASSTAGYRTEAFF. CDR3 DNA: TGTGCCAGCAGTACAGCGGGGTATCGCACTGAAGCTTTCTTT. This chain connects TRBV27 to TRBJ1-1; D not certain. CDR1 is MNHEY and CDR2 is SMNVEV in the germline V gene (reference sequence). Trimming pared 5 bases from V and 4 bases from J, leaving 14 bases between. The CDR3 loop spans 14 amino acids.

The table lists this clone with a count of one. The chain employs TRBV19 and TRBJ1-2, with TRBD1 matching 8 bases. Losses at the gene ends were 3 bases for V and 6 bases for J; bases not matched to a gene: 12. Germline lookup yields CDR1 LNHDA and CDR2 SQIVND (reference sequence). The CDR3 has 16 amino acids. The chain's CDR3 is CASSIHRGATGDGYTF. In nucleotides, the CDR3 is TGTGCCAGTAGTATCCACAGGGGGGCTACCGGCGATGGCTACACCTTC. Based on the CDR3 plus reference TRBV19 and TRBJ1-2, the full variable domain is DGGITQSPKYLFRKEGQNVTLSCEQNLNHDAMYWYRQDPGQGLRLIYYSQIVNDFQKGDIAEGYSVSREKKESFPLTVTSAQKNPTAFYLCASSIHRGATGDGYTFGSGTRLTVV.